Each of the 5 T cell receptor beta chains below was sequenced from the same sample in a study of shared clonotypes between healthy human individuals. The naive CD8 subset, CD45RO-negative cells positively selected for CCR7, excluded terminally differentiated effector memory CD45RA+ cells. The data were produced by immunoSEQ multiplex PCR, yet TCRdb's version contains in-frame clones alone and is incomplete. The sample has about 550,000 clones; roughly 95% are singletons. Sequencing was carried out using naive CD8+ T cells sorted from blood. Source of these receptors: a woman in her thirties in good health.

V gene TRBV4-2 combines with J gene TRBJ2-7; 8 bases are shared with TRBD2. Germline V gene lookup returns CDR1 LGHNA and CDR2 YNFKEQ. This CDR3 has 17 residues. V lost 0 bases, J lost 1 base, and 8 bases stayed unmatched. This CDR3 is CASSQDLGTRVSYEQYF. CDR3 bases: TGTGCCAGCAGCCAAGACCTGGGGACTAGGGTATCCTACGAGCAGTACTTC.

J is TRBJ2-3 and V is TRBV5-4, with 7 positions matching TRBD2. J lost 0 bases, V lost 1 base, and 8 bases had no gene match. The CDR3 runs to 17 residues. Germline values: CDR1 SGHNT, CDR2 YYREEE (reference sequence). CDR3: CASSLWASGTSTDTQYF. DNA of the CDR3: TGTGCCAGCAGCTTGTGGGCTAGCGGTACTAGCACAGATACGCAGTATTTT.

The chain employs TRBV9 and TRBJ1-5; TRBD1 aligns across 7 bases. Germline V gene lookup returns CDR1 SGDLS and CDR2 YYNGEE. The CDR3 is 13 amino acids. The V gene end was trimmed by 0 bases and the J gene end by 13 bases; junction bases not matched to a gene: 7. The CDR3 coding sequence is TGTGCCAGCAGCGTAGGGGGAGGGACAGAACAGCATTTT. Protein product: CASSVGGGTEQHF.

This sequence joins TRBV4-1 and TRBJ2-1; 7 nucleotides line up with TRBD2. There are 16 residues in the CDR3. With V trimmed by 1 base and J by 0 bases, 3 bases remained unmatched. Germline V gene lookup returns CDR1 MGHRA and CDR2 YSYEKL. CDR3: CASSQGAGSSYNEQFF. CDR3 DNA: TGCGCCAGCAGCCAAGGAGCGGGGAGCTCCTACAATGAGCAGTTCTTC.

The chain combines TRBV7-9 with TRBJ1-5, with TRBD1 matching 10 bases. Germline CDR1 reads SEHNR; CDR2 reads FQNEAQ (reference sequence). Trimming removed 1 base from V and 5 bases from J; junction bases left unmatched: 5. This CDR3 is built from 16 residues. The CDR3 here is CASSLGRTGGHQPQHF. The DNA for the CDR3 is TGTGCCAGCAGCTTAGGGCGGACAGGGGGTCATCAGCCCCAGCATTTT.